The T cell receptor (beta chain) described here comes from a study of blood T cell repertoires in COVID-19. Original processing notes: Amplification of reference gene primers was used by the study to estimate nucleated cell counts. The repertoire was sequenced with immunoSEQ multiplex PCR; TCRdb's copy has only in-frame clones and lacks some. V, J and clone size were drawn from that table, and D and trimming were deduced from the DNA. The sample yields some 58,000 clones, 80% to 90% seen once. V was clipped by 3 bases and J by 4 bases; unmatched bases: 8. This CDR3 region has 15 residues. Per germline, CDR1 SGHKS and CDR2 YYEKEE (reference sequence).

The clonotype originates from a man in his forties with acute or convalescent COVID-19. Sequencing input: peripheral blood. The chain employs TRBV5-5 and TRBJ2-5, with 8 bases that match TRBD1. The CDR3 spells CASSSGQGGRETQYF. As DNA, the CDR3 is TGTGCCAGCAGCTCCGGACAGGGCGGTCGAGAGACCCAGTACTTC. Together with reference TRBV5-5 and TRBJ2-5, the CDR3 gives the full variable domain: DAGVTQSPTHLIKTRGQQVTLRCSPISGHKSVSWYQQVLGQGPQFIFQYYEKEERGRGNFPDRFSARQFPNYSSELNVNALLLGDSALYLCASSSGQGGRETQYFGPGTRLLVL.